Below are 17 T cell receptor beta chains sequenced from a single sample in a study of cytomegalovirus exposure and HLA in healthy donors. Both 60 Vbeta primers and 13 Jbeta primers went into the PCR. Profiling relied on immunoSEQ multiplex PCR, and the TCRdb table lists in-frame clones only, not all of them. This repertoire includes around 58,000 clones. Source material: PBMCs. These TCRs come from a man aged 45-65 years in good health and CMV-seropositive.

This chain joins TRBV6-5 and TRBJ2-7, with D tentatively TRBD1 (6 bases). The germline V gene encodes CDR1 MNHEY and CDR2 SVGAGI. This CDR3 comprises 15 residues. V gave up 6 bases and J gave up 2 bases, with 17 bases separating them. In DNA, the CDR3 is TGTGCCAGCAGAGGTTCGGGACAACGCGCCTACGAGCAGTACTTC. This codes for CASRGSGQRAYEQYF.

V gene TRBV6-5 combines with J gene TRBJ2-2; the D is unclear. This CDR3 has 14 residues. Trimming took 7 bases from V and 2 from J, leaving 11 bases between them. The germline gives CDR1 MNHEY, CDR2 SVGAGI. The CDR3 sequence: CASNYDFNTGELFF. In nucleotides, the CDR3 is TGTGCCAGCAACTACGACTTTAACACCGGGGAGCTGTTTTTT.

The chain links TRBV4-1 to TRBJ2-3, with 9 nucleotides matching TRBD2. CDR3 size: 16 residues. Unmatched junction bases numbered 9, after V lost 4 bases and J lost 4 bases. The germline V gene encodes CDR1 MGHRA and CDR2 YSYEKL. CDR3 residues: CASSRSGTSRADTQYF. The CDR3 bases are TGCGCCAGCAGCCGATCCGGGACTAGCCGGGCAGATACGCAGTATTTT.

The rearrangement joins TRBV7-2 to TRBJ1-1; 7 bases map to TRBD1. CDR1 SGHTA and CDR2 FQGNSA come from the germline V gene. This CDR3 comprises 14 residues. V was clipped by 4 bases and J by 4 bases; unmatched bases: 6. The CDR3 spells CASSYRQGGTEAFF. The CDR3 bases are TGTGCCAGCAGCTATCGACAGGGAGGCACTGAAGCTTTCTTT.

The rearrangement joins TRBV7-6 to TRBJ1-3, with D possibly being TRBD1 (6 bases). Germline-derived CDR1 and CDR2 are SGHVS and FNYEAQ. With 4 bases removed from V and 0 bases from J, the gap between germline ends came to 7 bases. CDR3 size: 14 residues. For the CDR3, the DNA is TGTGCCAGCAGCTCGGACAGCTCTGGAAACACCATATATTTT. Translating it yields CASSSDSSGNTIYF.

The V and J genes are TRBV9 and TRBJ2-7; 12 bases map to TRBD2. Germline CDR1 is SGDLS and CDR2 is YYNGEE. V dropped 0 bases and J dropped 4; count of bases not matched to a gene: 8. The CDR3 runs to 17 residues. The CDR3: CASSVGLAGAGGYEQYF. CDR3 DNA sequence: TGTGCCAGCAGCGTAGGACTAGCGGGAGCGGGGGGATACGAGCAGTACTTC.

The V and J genes are TRBV5-4 and TRBJ2-7, with a weak D call TRBD1 (6 bases). Germline CDR1 reads SGHNT; CDR2 reads YYREEE (reference sequence). This CDR3 comprises 16 residues. V lost 4 bases and J 0 bases, leaving 17 bases between the germline ends. The CDR3 is CASSDYGTPASYEQYF. Here the CDR3 DNA reads TGTGCCAGCAGCGACTACGGGACACCAGCCTCCTACGAGCAGTACTTC.

V and J are TRBV6-5 and TRBJ2-7; 12 positions agree with TRBD1. Germline CDR1 is MNHEY and CDR2 is SVGAGI. The CDR3 extends over 12 amino acids. Trimming took 6 bases from V and 11 from J; bases not matched to a gene: 5. Here the CDR3 DNA reads TGTGCCAGCAGGTCCGGGACAGGGGGCAAGTACTTC. Its translation: CASRSGTGGKYF.

The chain combines TRBV9 with TRBJ1-2; 7 positions agree with TRBD1. J was trimmed by 8 bases and V by 3 bases; bases with no gene match: 16. This CDR3 has 16 amino acids. Per the germline V gene, CDR1 is SGDLS and CDR2 is YYNGEE. CDR3 amino acids: CASSAGVTGTAGGYTF. The DNA for the CDR3 is TGTGCCAGCAGCGCGGGGGTGACAGGGACAGCCGGCGGCTACACCTTC.

The chain carries TRBV27 and TRBJ2-7, with D possibly TRBD1 on 5 matching bases. Germline CDR1 MNHEY, CDR2 SMNVEV (reference sequence). The V end lost 6 bases, the J end lost 3 bases, and 12 bases lay between the germline ends. This CDR3 spans 13 amino acids. CDR3 DNA: TGTGCCAGCAGCGAGCTTCAGGGCTACGAGCAGTACTTC. Translating gives CASSELQGYEQYF.

The V call is TRBV6-5, the J call TRBJ2-7; a possible D gene is TRBD2 (6 bases). The CDR3 is 13 amino acids. With 6 bases removed from V and 3 bases from J, the gap between germline ends came to 12 bases. CDR1 is MNHEY, CDR2 SVGAGI, per germline. CDR3: CASSAGTVYEQYF. The DNA for the CDR3 is TGTGCCAGCAGCGCCGGGACTGTCTACGAGCAGTACTTC.

This rearrangement joins TRBV4-1 to TRBJ2-1; 8 bases are shared with TRBD2. The CDR3 extends over 16 amino acids. Germline assignment: CDR1 MGHRA and CDR2 YSYEKL. Trimming at V came to 0 bases and at J to 5 bases, leaving 6 bases not matched to a gene. In DNA, the CDR3 is TGCGCCAGCAGCCAAGAAAGGGCGGGGGGCCACAATGAGCAGTTCTTC. The encoded protein is CASSQERAGGHNEQFF.

The rearrangement uses TRBV19 and TRBJ1-1; 8 bases align to TRBD1. The CDR3 spans 14 residues. V was pared by 4 bases and J by 7 bases, with 8 bases of the junction left unmatched. In germline, CDR1 is LNHDA, CDR2 SQIVND (reference sequence). The CDR3 sequence: CASSTPGQDLEAFF. The CDR3 nucleotides are TGTGCCAGTAGTACTCCGGGACAGGACCTTGAAGCTTTCTTT.

The genes are TRBV4-2 and TRBJ1-1; the D is unclear. V dropped 0 bases and J dropped 1 base, with 6 bases sitting between them. Germline V gene data show CDR1 as LGHNA and CDR2 as YNFKEQ. The CDR3 sequence is 14 residues long. The CDR3 nucleotides read TGTGCCAGCAGCCAAGATCTAGGGAACACTGAAGCTTTCTTT. As protein: CASSQDLGNTEAFF.

This sequence joins TRBV5-1 and TRBJ2-1, with 7 bases matching TRBD2. CDR1 is SGHRS and CDR2 is YFSETQ in the germline V gene. Trimming cost V 4 bases and J 3 bases; bases outside gene matches: 1. The CDR3 runs 13 residues. The CDR3 DNA sequence: TGCGCCAGCAGCGGGGGGGACTACAATGAGCAGTTCTTC. It specifies CASSGGDYNEQFF.

The chain is built from TRBV6-5 and TRBJ2-1; a possible D gene is TRBD1 (6 bases). Germline loops: CDR1 MNHEY, CDR2 SVGAGI. Trimming took off 2 bases at V and 2 bases at J, with 10 bases between the two ends. This CDR3 region has 15 residues. The CDR3 region is CASSYRWGPYNEQFF. CDR3 bases: TGTGCCAGCAGTTACAGGTGGGGGCCCTACAATGAGCAGTTCTTC.

The chain recombines TRBV7-9 with TRBJ2-1; 9 bases fit TRBD2. The CDR3 extends over 16 amino acids. Unmatched junction bases numbered 11, after V lost 1 base and J lost 10 bases. CDR1 and CDR2 (germline): SEHNR, FQNEAQ (reference sequence). The CDR3 is CASSLGASGTDREQFF. CDR3 nucleotide sequence: TGTGCCAGCAGCTTAGGAGCTAGCGGGACGGACCGCGAGCAGTTCTTC.